The 5 T cell receptor beta chains presented below share a single source sample, sequenced in a study of shared clonotypes between healthy human individuals. CD45RO negativity and positive selection for CCR7 defined naive CD8 cells, a population that excluded terminally differentiated effector memory CD45RA+ cells. Sequenced by immunoSEQ multiplex PCR; TCRdb stores in-frame clones only, minus some. This repertoire shows about 2 million clones, over 85% found once; its top ten account for about 1.1%. The source material was naive CD8+ T cells sorted from blood. Receptors originate from a man aged 18 to 29 in good health.

This chain joins TRBV5-6 and TRBJ2-7; no reliable D call. The CDR3 has 13 amino acids. The ends were cut back, 4 bases at V and 3 bases at J, with 11 bases in the middle. Per germline, CDR1 SGHDT and CDR2 YYEEEE. The chain's CDR3 is CASSPQELYEQYF. CDR3 sequence (DNA): TGTGCCAGCAGCCCTCAAGAGCTCTACGAGCAGTACTTC.

The chain uses TRBV6-5 and TRBJ2-1; 10 positions agree with TRBD1. Germline V gene sequence: CDR1 MNHEY, CDR2 SVGAGI. The CDR3 consists of 15 residues. The V segment lost 4 bases and the J segment 4 bases; nucleotides outside the gene matches: 4. The CDR3 region is CASSSGTGVYNEQFF. CDR3 DNA sequence: TGTGCCAGCAGTTCCGGGACAGGGGTTTACAATGAGCAGTTCTTC.

The J gene is TRBJ2-3, the V gene TRBV5-1; D is perhaps TRBD1 (5 bases). Germline CDR1 SGHRS, CDR2 YFSETQ. CDR3 length equals 11 residues. Trimming removed 8 bases from V and 7 bases from J, with 11 bases in between. The CDR3 loop is CASLRGNTQYF. DNA of the CDR3: TGCGCCAGTCTTAGGGGAAATACGCAGTATTTT. The full variable domain, rest sourced from reference TRBV5-1 and TRBJ2-3, is KAGVTQTPRYLIKTRGQQVTLSCSPISGHRSVSWYQQTPGQGLQFLFEYFSETQRNKGNFPGRFSGRQFSNSRSEMNVSTLELGDSALYLCASLRGNTQYFGPGTRLTVL.

J is TRBJ1-2 and V is TRBV9; D uncertain. CDR1 is SGDLS and CDR2 is YYNGEE in the germline V gene. V was clipped by 0 bases and J by 7 bases, with 19 bases between them. The CDR3 is made up of 16 amino acids. Written as DNA, the CDR3 is TGTGCCAGCAGCGTAGTTGGTACGAGCAGTAACCTTGGCTACACCTTC. This codes for CASSVVGTSSNLGYTF.

This clone was detected once. V usage is TRBV19 and J usage is TRBJ2-7; D uncertain. The CDR3 consists of 13 residues. The germline gives CDR1 LNHDA, CDR2 SQIVND (reference sequence). Trimming removed 0 bases from V and 6 bases from J, with 9 bases in between. This CDR3 is CASSIDLSGEQYF. The CDR3 nucleotides are TGTGCCAGTAGTATAGATCTATCCGGCGAGCAGTACTTC.